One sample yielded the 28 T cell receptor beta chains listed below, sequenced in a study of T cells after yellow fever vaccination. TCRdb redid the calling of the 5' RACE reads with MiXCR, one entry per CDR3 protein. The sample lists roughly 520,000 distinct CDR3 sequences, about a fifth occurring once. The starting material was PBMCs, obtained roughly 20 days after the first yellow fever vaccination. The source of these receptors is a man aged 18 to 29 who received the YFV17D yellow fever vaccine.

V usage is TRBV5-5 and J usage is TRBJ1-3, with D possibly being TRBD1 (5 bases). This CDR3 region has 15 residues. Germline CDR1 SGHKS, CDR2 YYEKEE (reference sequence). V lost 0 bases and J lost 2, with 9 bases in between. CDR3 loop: CASSLAWTPGNTIYF. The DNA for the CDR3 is TGTGCCAGCAGCTTGGCCTGGACACCTGGAAACACCATATATTTT.

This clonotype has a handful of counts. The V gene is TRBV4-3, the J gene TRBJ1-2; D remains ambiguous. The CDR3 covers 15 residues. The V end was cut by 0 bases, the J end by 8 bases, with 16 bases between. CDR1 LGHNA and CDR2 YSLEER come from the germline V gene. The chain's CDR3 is CASSQENSLRRGYTF. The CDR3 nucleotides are TGCGCCAGCAGCCAAGAAAACAGCCTGAGGAGGGGCTACACCTTC.

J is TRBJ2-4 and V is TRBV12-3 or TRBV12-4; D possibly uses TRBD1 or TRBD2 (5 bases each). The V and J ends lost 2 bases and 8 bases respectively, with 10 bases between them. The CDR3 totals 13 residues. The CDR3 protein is CASSLSQGDIQYF. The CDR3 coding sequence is TGTGCCAGCAGTTTATCTCAGGGAGACATTCAGTACTTC.

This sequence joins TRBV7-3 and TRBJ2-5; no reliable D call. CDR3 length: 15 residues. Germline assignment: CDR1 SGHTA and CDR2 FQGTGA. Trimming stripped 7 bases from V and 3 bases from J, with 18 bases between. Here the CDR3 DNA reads TGTGCCAGCATCCCCCCCGCAGCCCGGAAAGAGACCCAGTACTTC. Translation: CASIPPAARKETQYF.

The CDR3 protein is CASGPPPAVGDTQYF. CDR3 nucleotide sequence: TGCGCCAGCGGCCCCCCCCCCGCGGTAGGTGATACGCAGTATTTT. The gene calls are TRBV5-1 and TRBJ2-3; no clear D gene. The germline V gene encodes CDR1 SGHRS and CDR2 YFSETQ. The CDR3 runs 15 residues. V was clipped by 7 bases and J by 6 bases, with 21 bases between them.

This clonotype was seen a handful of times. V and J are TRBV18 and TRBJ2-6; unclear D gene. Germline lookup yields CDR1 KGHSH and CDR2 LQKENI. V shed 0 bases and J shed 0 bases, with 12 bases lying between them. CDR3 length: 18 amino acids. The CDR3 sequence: CASSPPTREFSGANVLTF. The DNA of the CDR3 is TGTGCCAGCTCACCACCTACAAGGGAATTCTCTGGGGCCAACGTCCTGACTTTC. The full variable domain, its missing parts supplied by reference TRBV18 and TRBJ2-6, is NAGVMQNPRHLVRRRGQEARLRCSPMKGHSHVYWYRQLPEEGLKFMVYLQKENIIDESGMPKERFSAEFPKEGPSILRIQQVVRGDSAAYFCASSPPTREFSGANVLTFGAGSRLTVL.

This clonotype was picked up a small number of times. In DNA form, the CDR3 reads TGTGCCAGCAGCTTAGCGATTGGAGGGGCAGGGTACAATGAGCAGTTCTTC. This codes for CASSLAIGGAGYNEQFF. The rearrangement uses TRBV7-2 and TRBJ2-1; the D gene is possibly TRBD2 (6 bases). Looked up from germline, CDR1 is SGHTA and CDR2 is FQGNSA. V lost 0 bases and J lost 4, with 16 bases in between. The CDR3 length is 17 residues.

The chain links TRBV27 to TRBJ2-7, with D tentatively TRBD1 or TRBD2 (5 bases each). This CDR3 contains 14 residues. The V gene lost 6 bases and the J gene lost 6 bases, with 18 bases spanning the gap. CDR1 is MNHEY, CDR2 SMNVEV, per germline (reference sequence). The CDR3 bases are TGTGCCAGCAGATCCCTCCCCGGGGACGGCGAGCAGTACGTC. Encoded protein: CASRSLPGDGEQYV.

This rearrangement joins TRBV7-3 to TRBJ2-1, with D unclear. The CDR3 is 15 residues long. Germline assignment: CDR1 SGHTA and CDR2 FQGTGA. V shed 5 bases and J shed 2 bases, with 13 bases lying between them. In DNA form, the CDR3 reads TGTGCCAGCAGCCCGTGGTCCCGTCCCTACAATGAGCAGTTCTTC. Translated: CASSPWSRPYNEQFF.

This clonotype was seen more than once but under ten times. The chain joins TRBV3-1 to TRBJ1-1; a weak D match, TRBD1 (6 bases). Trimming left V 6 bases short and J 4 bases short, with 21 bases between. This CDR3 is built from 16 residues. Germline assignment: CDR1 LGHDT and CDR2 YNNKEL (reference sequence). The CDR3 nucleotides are TGTGCCAGCAGGGGACATTACAGGGAGTTTACCACTGAAGCTTTCTTT. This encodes CASRGHYREFTTEAFF.

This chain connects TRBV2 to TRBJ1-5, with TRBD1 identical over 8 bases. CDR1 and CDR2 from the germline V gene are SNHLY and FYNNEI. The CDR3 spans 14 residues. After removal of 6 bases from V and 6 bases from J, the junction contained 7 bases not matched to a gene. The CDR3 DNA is TGTGCCAGCAGGACGGCAGGGGGCCTTCAGCCCCAGCATTTT. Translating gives CASRTAGGLQPQHF. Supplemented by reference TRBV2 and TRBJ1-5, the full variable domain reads EPEVTQTPSHQVTQMGQEVILRCVPISNHLYFYWYRQILGQKVEFLVSFYNNEISEKSEIFDDQFSVERPDGSNFTLKIRSTKLEDSAMYFCASRTAGGLQPQHFGDGTRLSIL.

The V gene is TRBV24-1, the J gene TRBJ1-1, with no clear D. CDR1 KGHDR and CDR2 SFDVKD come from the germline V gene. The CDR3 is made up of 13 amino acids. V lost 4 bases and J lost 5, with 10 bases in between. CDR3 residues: CATSEGLRTEAFF. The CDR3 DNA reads TGTGCCACCAGTGAGGGTTTGAGGACTGAAGCTTTCTTT.

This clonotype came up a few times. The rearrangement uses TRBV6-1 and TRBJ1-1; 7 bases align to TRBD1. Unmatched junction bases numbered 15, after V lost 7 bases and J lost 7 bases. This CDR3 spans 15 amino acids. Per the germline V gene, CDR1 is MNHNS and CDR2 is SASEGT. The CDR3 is CASTSGSGTGVEAFF. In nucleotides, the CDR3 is TGTGCCAGCACCTCCGGGTCGGGTACAGGGGTTGAAGCTTTCTTT.

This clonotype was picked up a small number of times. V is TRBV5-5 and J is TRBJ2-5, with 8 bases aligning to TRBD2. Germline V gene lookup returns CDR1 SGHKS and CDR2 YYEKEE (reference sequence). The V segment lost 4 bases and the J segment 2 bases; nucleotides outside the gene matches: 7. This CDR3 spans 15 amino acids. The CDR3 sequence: CASSRAGGGQETQYF. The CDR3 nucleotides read TGTGCCAGCAGCCGGGCGGGGGGAGGGCAAGAGACCCAGTACTTC.

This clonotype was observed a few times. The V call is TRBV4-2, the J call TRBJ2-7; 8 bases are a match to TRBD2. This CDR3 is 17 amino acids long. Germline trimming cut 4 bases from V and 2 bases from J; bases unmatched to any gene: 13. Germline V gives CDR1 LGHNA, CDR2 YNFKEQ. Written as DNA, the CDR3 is TGTGCCAGCAGCCTGTCCGTTCCAGCGGGGGATACCTACGAGCAGTACTTC. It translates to CASSLSVPAGDTYEQYF.

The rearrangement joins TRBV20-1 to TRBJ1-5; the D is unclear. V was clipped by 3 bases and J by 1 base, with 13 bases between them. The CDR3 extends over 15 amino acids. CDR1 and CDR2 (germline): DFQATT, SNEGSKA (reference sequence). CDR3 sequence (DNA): TGCAGTGCTAGCCCCGGGATAGGGAGCAATCAGCCCCAGCATTTT. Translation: CSASPGIGSNQPQHF.

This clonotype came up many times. The CDR3 DNA is TGTGCCAGCTCACCGGCCAACACAGATACGCAGTATTTT. Translation: CASSPANTDTQYF. V and J are TRBV18 and TRBJ2-3, with D uncertain. The CDR3 extends over 13 amino acids. V was cut by 3 bases and J by 2 bases, with 6 bases left in between. Per germline, CDR1 KGHSH and CDR2 LQKENI.

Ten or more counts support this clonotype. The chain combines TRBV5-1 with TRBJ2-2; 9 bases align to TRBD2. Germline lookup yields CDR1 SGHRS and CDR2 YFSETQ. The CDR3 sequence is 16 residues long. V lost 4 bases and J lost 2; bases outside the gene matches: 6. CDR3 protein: CASSPPGTSNTGELFF. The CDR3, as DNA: TGCGCCAGCAGCCCCCCCGGGACTAGCAACACCGGGGAGCTGTTTTTT.

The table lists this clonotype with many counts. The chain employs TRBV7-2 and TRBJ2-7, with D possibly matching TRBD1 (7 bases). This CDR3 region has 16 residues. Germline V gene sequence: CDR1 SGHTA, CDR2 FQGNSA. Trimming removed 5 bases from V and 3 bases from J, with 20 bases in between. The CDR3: CASSIYAGQWDYEQYF. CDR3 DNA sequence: TGTGCCAGCAGCATCTATGCGGGACAGTGGGACTACGAGCAGTACTTC.

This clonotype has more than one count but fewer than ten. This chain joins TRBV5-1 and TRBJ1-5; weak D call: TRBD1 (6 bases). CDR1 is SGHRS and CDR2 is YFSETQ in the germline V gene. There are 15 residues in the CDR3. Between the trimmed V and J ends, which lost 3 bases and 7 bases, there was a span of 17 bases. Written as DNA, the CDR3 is TGCGCCAGCAGCTCGGGAGGGGGGGCAGGACAGCCCCAGCATTTT. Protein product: CASSSGGGAGQPQHF.

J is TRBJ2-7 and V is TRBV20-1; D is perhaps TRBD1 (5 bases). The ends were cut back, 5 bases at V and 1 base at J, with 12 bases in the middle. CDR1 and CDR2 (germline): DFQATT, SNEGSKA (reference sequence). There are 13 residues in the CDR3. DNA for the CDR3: TGCAGTGCTGGGCAGGGCCTATCCTACGAGCAGTACGTC. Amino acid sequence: CSAGQGLSYEQYV.

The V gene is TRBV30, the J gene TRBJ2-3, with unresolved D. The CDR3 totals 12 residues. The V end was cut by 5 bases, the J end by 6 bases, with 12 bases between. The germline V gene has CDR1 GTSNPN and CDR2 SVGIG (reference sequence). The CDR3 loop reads CAWGRTEDTQYF. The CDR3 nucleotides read TGTGCCTGGGGACGGACGGAGGATACGCAGTATTTT.

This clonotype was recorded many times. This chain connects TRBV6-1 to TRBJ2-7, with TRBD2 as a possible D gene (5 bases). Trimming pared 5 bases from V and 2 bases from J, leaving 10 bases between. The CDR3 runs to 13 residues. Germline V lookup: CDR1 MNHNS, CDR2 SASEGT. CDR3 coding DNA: TGTGCCAGCAGTCCGGGATTCCCCTACGAGCAGTACTTC. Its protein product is CASSPGFPYEQYF.

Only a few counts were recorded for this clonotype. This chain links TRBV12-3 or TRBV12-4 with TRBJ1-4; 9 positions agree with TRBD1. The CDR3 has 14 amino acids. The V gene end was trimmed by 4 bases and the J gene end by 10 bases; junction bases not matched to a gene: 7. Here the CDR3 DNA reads TGTGCCAGCAGTTCGGGACAGGGACTTGTAAAACTGTTTTTT. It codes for CASSSGQGLVKLFF.

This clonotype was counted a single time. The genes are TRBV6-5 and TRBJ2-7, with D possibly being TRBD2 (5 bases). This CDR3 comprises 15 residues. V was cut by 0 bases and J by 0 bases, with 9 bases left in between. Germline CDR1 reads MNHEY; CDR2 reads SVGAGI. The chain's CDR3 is CASSYSGESSYEQYF. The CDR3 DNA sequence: TGTGCCAGCAGTTACTCCGGGGAAAGCTCCTACGAGCAGTACTTC.

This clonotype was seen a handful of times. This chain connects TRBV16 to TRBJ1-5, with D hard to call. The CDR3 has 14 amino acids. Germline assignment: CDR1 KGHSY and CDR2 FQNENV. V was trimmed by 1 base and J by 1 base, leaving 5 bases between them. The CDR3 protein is CASSQFRSNQPQHF. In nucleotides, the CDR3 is TGTGCCAGCAGCCAATTCAGGAGCAATCAGCCCCAGCATTTT.

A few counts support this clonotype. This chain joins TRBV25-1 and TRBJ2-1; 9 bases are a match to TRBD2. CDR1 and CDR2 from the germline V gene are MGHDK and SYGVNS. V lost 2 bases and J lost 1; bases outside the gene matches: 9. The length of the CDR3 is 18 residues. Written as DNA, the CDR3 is TGTGCCAGCAGTGAACAGACCGTTAGCGGGGGATCCTACAATGAGCAGTTCTTC. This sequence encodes CASSEQTVSGGSYNEQFF. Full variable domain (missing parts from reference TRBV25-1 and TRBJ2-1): EADIYQTPRYLVIGTGKKITLECSQTMGHDKMYWYQQDPGMELHLIHYSYGVNSTEKGDLSSESTVSRIRTEHFPLTLESARPSHTSQYLCASSEQTVSGGSYNEQFFGPGTRLTVL.

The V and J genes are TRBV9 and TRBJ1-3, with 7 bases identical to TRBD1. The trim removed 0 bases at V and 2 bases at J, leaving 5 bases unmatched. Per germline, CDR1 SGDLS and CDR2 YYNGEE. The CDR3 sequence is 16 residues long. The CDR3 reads CASSVGGRGAGNTIYF. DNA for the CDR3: TGTGCCAGCAGCGTAGGCGGCAGGGGGGCTGGAAACACCATATATTTT.